This is a list of T cell receptor beta chains from one sample in a study of PD-1 blockade in classical Hodgkin lymphoma. Measured with immunoSEQ multiplex PCR; TCRdb has only the in-frame clones, and not every one. The sample yields tens of thousands of clones, about 85% seen once. Sequencing was performed on CD4+ T cells from blood, taken before the fourth cycle of nivolumab. These receptors were taken from a human donor with classical Hodgkin lymphoma. Each CDR3 is given with its conserved first and last residue. D genes are given only for firm matches.

j_gene	v_gene	d_gene	CDR3nt	CDR3aa
TRBJ2-5	TRBV7-2	-	TGTGCCAGCAGCTTAGTTGGCGTCGAGACCCAGTACTTC	CASSLVGVETQYF
TRBJ1-5	TRBV5-3	-	TGTGCCAGAAGCTCGTTACGATGGGGAATTAATCAGCCCCAGCATTTT	CARSSLRWGINQPQHF
TRBJ1-3	TRBV6-1	-	TGTGCCAGCAGGTTTAACTCTGGAAACACCATATATTTT	CASRFNSGNTIYF
TRBJ1-6	TRBV28	TRBD1	TGTGCCAGCAGTTATGACAGGGACACCTATAATTCACCCCTCCACTTT	CASSYDRDTYNSPLHF
TRBJ1-1	TRBV7-9	-	TGTGCCAGCAGCTTATTTGGAACGGCGGGGACCGAAGCTTTCTTT	CASSLFGTAGTEAFF
TRBJ1-4	TRBV7-9	-	TGTGCCAGCAGCTTCTACCAGGGCGGGAATGAAAAACTGTTTTTT	CASSFYQGGNEKLFF
TRBJ2-1	TRBV4-3	TRBD2	TGCGCCAGCAGCCAAGAGTGGGCTAGCGGGAGGGCCGATACGTCCTACAATGAGCAGTTCTTC	CASSQEWASGRADTSYNEQFF
TRBJ1-2	TRBV4-1	-	TGCGCCAGCAGCCAAGATCTACGGGGGGACTATGGCTACACCTTC	CASSQDLRGDYGYTF
TRBJ2-1	TRBV6-5	TRBD2	TGTGCCAGCACCGCACTAGCGGGGGGTGTCAATGAGCAGTTCTTC	CASTALAGGVNEQFF
TRBJ2-3	TRBV19	-	TGTGCCAGTAGGACAGCCGGCACAGATACGCAGTATTTT	CASRTAGTDTQYF